This T cell receptor (beta chain) was observed in a study of blood T cell repertoires in COVID-19. Study information: From T cells, B-cell-depleted T cells, or PBMCs came the material, which was cDNA or gDNA.

CDR3 length: 15 residues. Trimming took off 4 bases at V and 3 bases at J, with 15 bases between the two ends. Germline V gene data show CDR1 as LGHNA and CDR2 as YNFKEQ. Authors' data handling: Amplification of reference gene primers was used by the study to estimate nucleated cell counts. Method: immunoSEQ multiplex PCR; TCRdb's copy keeps in-frame clones and lacks some. V and J calls and clone size are given by that table; D and trimming were obtained from the DNA. There are over 100,000 clones in the sample; more than 70% occur only once, and about a tenth lies in the top ten. The clonotype comes from a man aged 45 to 65 with acute or convalescent COVID-19. The material sequenced was peripheral blood. The V gene is TRBV4-2, the J gene TRBJ1-1, with a weak D call TRBD1 (5 bases). CDR3 DNA sequence: TGTGCCAGCAGCCCGCTATCGGGGGGGGACACTGAAGCTTTCTTT. This gives the protein CASSPLSGGDTEAFF.